A selection of T cell receptor beta chains follows, all from one sample in a study of regulatory T cells in long-lasting Graves disease. Using its own MiXCR run on the multiplex PCR reads, TCRdb lists one record per CDR3 protein. The sample lists 350,000 to 400,000 distinct CDR3 sequences; about 14% were seen once. The input for sequencing was peripheral blood mononuclear cells (PBMCs), taken at new diagnosis, from a patient treated with antithyroid drugs. The origin of the receptors is a female donor with Graves disease. CDR3s include the opening cysteine and the closing phenylalanine or tryptophan. Each record gives: J gene, clone size, CDR3 length, D gene, V gene, CDR3 DNA, CDR3 protein. The D gene is left open where the match is weak. For some rows the clone size is stated as once, few or many, or as a class when expanded; others skip it.

J gene: TRBJ2-6
clone size: many
CDR3 length: 17
D gene: -
V gene: TRBV27
CDR3 DNA: TGTGCCAGCAGTTTTGTGGGACTGCAATCTGGGGCCAACGTCCTGACTTTC
CDR3 protein: CASSFVGLQSGANVLTF

J gene: TRBJ2-2
clone size: -
CDR3 length: 15
D gene: TRBD1
V gene: TRBV20-1
CDR3 DNA: TGCAGTGCTAGTAGCCGGGACAGGGCCACCGGGGAGCTGTTTTTT
CDR3 protein: CSASSRDRATGELFF

J gene: TRBJ2-2
clone size: many
CDR3 length: 18
D gene: TRBD2
V gene: TRBV12-3/TRBV12-4
CDR3 DNA: TGTGCCAGCAGCCTGGCCGGTGTCCTAGCGGTTTACACCGGGGAGCTGTTTTTT
CDR3 protein: CASSLAGVLAVYTGELFF

J gene: TRBJ1-2
clone size: -
CDR3 length: 13
D gene: -
V gene: TRBV29-1
CDR3 DNA: TGCAGTGCTAGACGTATATCTAACTATGGCTACACCTTC
CDR3 protein: CSARRISNYGYTF

J gene: TRBJ2-2
clone size: many
CDR3 length: 13
D gene: TRBD1
V gene: TRBV9
CDR3 DNA: TGTGCCAGCAGCGTCCAGGGGGCCGGGGAGCTGTTTTTT
CDR3 protein: CASSVQGAGELFF

J gene: TRBJ2-5
clone size: few
CDR3 length: 16
D gene: TRBD2
V gene: TRBV12-3/TRBV12-4
CDR3 DNA: TGTGCCAGCAGTTTCAGTGCTAGCGGGTACCAAGAGACCCAGTACTTC
CDR3 protein: CASSFSASGYQETQYF

J gene: TRBJ2-1
clone size: many
CDR3 length: 14
D gene: -
V gene: TRBV6-5
CDR3 DNA: TGTGCCAGCAGTTCCCGATCACAGATCGATGAGCAGTTCTTC
CDR3 protein: CASSSRSQIDEQFF

J gene: TRBJ1-5
clone size: many
CDR3 length: 15
D gene: -
V gene: TRBV15
CDR3 DNA: TGTGCCACCAGCAGAGATCGTAGAGAGCATCAGCCCCAGCATTTT
CDR3 protein: CATSRDRREHQPQHF

J gene: TRBJ2-7
clone size: many
CDR3 length: 16
D gene: -
V gene: TRBV28
CDR3 DNA: TGTGCCAGCAGCCCAACCGGCAGGGACGATGGGTACGAGCAGTACTTC
CDR3 protein: CASSPTGRDDGYEQYF

J gene: TRBJ1-2
clone size: -
CDR3 length: 16
D gene: -
V gene: TRBV4-3
CDR3 DNA: TGCGCCAGCAGCCAAGTTCCAACCCTCCTTATGTATGGCTACACCTTC
CDR3 protein: CASSQVPTLLMYGYTF

J gene: TRBJ2-5
clone size: -
CDR3 length: 16
D gene: TRBD2
V gene: TRBV20-1
CDR3 DNA: TGCAGTGCTAGAGATCCTAGCGGGAGGGCCCTGGAGACCCAGTACTTC
CDR3 protein: CSARDPSGRALETQYF

J gene: TRBJ1-4
clone size: few
CDR3 length: 15
D gene: TRBD1
V gene: TRBV7-9
CDR3 DNA: TGTGCCAGCAGCGTACCGGGACAGATTAATGAAAAACTGTTTTTT
CDR3 protein: CASSVPGQINEKLFF

J gene: TRBJ2-2
clone size: -
CDR3 length: 15
D gene: TRBD1
V gene: TRBV27
CDR3 DNA: TGTGCCAGCAGTCCGACAGGGGAGGACACCGGGGAGCTGTTTTTT
CDR3 protein: CASSPTGEDTGELFF

J gene: TRBJ1-2
clone size: many
CDR3 length: 14
D gene: TRBD1
V gene: TRBV5-5
CDR3 DNA: TGTGCCAGCAGCATCCCGGGACAGGGGTATGGCTACACCTTC
CDR3 protein: CASSIPGQGYGYTF

J gene: TRBJ1-1
clone size: many
CDR3 length: 12
D gene: -
V gene: TRBV18
CDR3 DNA: TGTGCCAGGGCCCGGGGGGCTACTGAAGCTTTCTTT
CDR3 protein: CARARGATEAFF

J gene: TRBJ2-7
clone size: -
CDR3 length: 19
D gene: TRBD2
V gene: TRBV6-1
CDR3 DNA: TGTGCCAGCAAATTCCGGACTAGCGGGAGTTTAAGTGGGGCCAACGTCCTGTCTTTC
CDR3 protein: CASKFRTSGSLSGANVLSF

J gene: TRBJ1-1
clone size: many
CDR3 length: 18
D gene: -
V gene: TRBV27
CDR3 DNA: TGTGCCAGCAGTCCTCTCTCCCCGAGGGCGCAGGTCGACACTGAAGCTTTCTTT
CDR3 protein: CASSPLSPRAQVDTEAFF

J gene: TRBJ1-2
clone size: many
CDR3 length: 14
D gene: -
V gene: TRBV10-3
CDR3 DNA: TGTGCCATCAGTGCGAGGCGGAAAAGCTATGGCTACACCTTC
CDR3 protein: CAISARRKSYGYTF

J gene: TRBJ2-7
clone size: many
CDR3 length: 14
D gene: -
V gene: TRBV18
CDR3 DNA: TGTGCCAGCTCACCAGCCCGGACTACCTACGAGCAGTACTTC
CDR3 protein: CASSPARTTYEQYF

J gene: TRBJ2-3
clone size: many
CDR3 length: 16
D gene: TRBD2
V gene: TRBV20-1
CDR3 DNA: TGCAGTGCTGAGGGTCCGGGGGGGCCTAAAACAGATACGCAGTATTTT
CDR3 protein: CSAEGPGGPKTDTQYF

J gene: TRBJ2-7
clone size: few
CDR3 length: 15
D gene: TRBD1
V gene: TRBV15
CDR3 DNA: TGTGCCACCAGCAGAGAAGGACAGGGGAACTACGAGCAGTACTTC
CDR3 protein: CATSREGQGNYEQYF

J gene: TRBJ2-7
clone size: -
CDR3 length: 14
D gene: TRBD1
V gene: TRBV12-3/TRBV12-4
CDR3 DNA: TGTGCCAGCAGTACAGGGGGCGGATTCTACGAGCAGTACTTC
CDR3 protein: CASSTGGGFYEQYF

J gene: TRBJ1-2
clone size: many
CDR3 length: 15
D gene: TRBD1
V gene: TRBV27
CDR3 DNA: TGTGCCAGCAGTTTGAGACAGGGGGGGGACTATGGCTACACCTTC
CDR3 protein: CASSLRQGGDYGYTF

J gene: TRBJ1-1
clone size: many
CDR3 length: 14
D gene: -
V gene: TRBV28
CDR3 DNA: TGTGCCAGCAGCTCTCGGCAGGGGAACACTGAAGCTTTCTTT
CDR3 protein: CASSSRQGNTEAFF

J gene: TRBJ2-7
clone size: -
CDR3 length: 15
D gene: TRBD1
V gene: TRBV7-9
CDR3 DNA: TGTGCCAGCAGCTCGCAAGGGACAGGGAGCTACGAGCAGTACTTC
CDR3 protein: CASSSQGTGSYEQYF

J gene: TRBJ2-7
clone size: many
CDR3 length: 16
D gene: TRBD2
V gene: TRBV20-1
CDR3 DNA: TGCAGTGCTAACAACCTAGCGGGGGGCAGAGGCTACGAGCAGTACTTC
CDR3 protein: CSANNLAGGRGYEQYF

J gene: TRBJ1-6
clone size: -
CDR3 length: 15
D gene: -
V gene: TRBV27
CDR3 DNA: TGTGCCAGCAGTTTCAGGGGCCCCCATAATTCACCCCTCCACTTT
CDR3 protein: CASSFRGPHNSPLHF

J gene: TRBJ1-2
clone size: many
CDR3 length: 14
D gene: -
V gene: TRBV12-3/TRBV12-4
CDR3 DNA: TGTGCCAGCAGTTTAGCCAGAGGGAGCTATGGCTACACCTTC
CDR3 protein: CASSLARGSYGYTF

J gene: TRBJ1-1
clone size: -
CDR3 length: 17
D gene: -
V gene: TRBV4-1
CDR3 DNA: TGCGCCAGCAGCCAAGGTCGAATACGGAGCCAGAACACTGAAGCTTTCTTT
CDR3 protein: CASSQGRIRSQNTEAFF

J gene: TRBJ2-3
clone size: many
CDR3 length: 18
D gene: TRBD2
V gene: TRBV20-1
CDR3 DNA: TGCAGTGCTCCCTACGGGACTAGCGGGAGGTTCACCGGGGTAGCGCAGTATTTT
CDR3 protein: CSAPYGTSGRFTGVAQYF

J gene: TRBJ1-5
clone size: many
CDR3 length: 16
D gene: -
V gene: TRBV27
CDR3 DNA: TGTGCCAGCAGTTTATCACCTACAGGGTACGGACAGCCCCAGCATTTT
CDR3 protein: CASSLSPTGYGQPQHF

J gene: TRBJ2-5
clone size: many
CDR3 length: 14
D gene: -
V gene: TRBV27
CDR3 DNA: TGTGCCAGCAGCTCCCTGGTATGGGGGGAGACCCAGTACTTC
CDR3 protein: CASSSLVWGETQYF

J gene: TRBJ2-7
clone size: few
CDR3 length: 14
D gene: TRBD1
V gene: TRBV6-2/TRBV6-3
CDR3 DNA: TGTGCCAGCAGAGACCCGGGACAGGAAGACGAGCAGTACTTC
CDR3 protein: CASRDPGQEDEQYF

J gene: TRBJ2-2
clone size: -
CDR3 length: 15
D gene: -
V gene: TRBV5-4
CDR3 DNA: TGTGCCAGCAGTCTTGGGACCAGCGTTACCGGGGAGCTGTTTTTT
CDR3 protein: CASSLGTSVTGELFF

J gene: TRBJ2-7
clone size: many
CDR3 length: 13
D gene: -
V gene: TRBV27
CDR3 DNA: TGTGCCAGCAGTCCCGGACAACCTAACGAGCAGTACTTC
CDR3 protein: CASSPGQPNEQYF

J gene: TRBJ1-5
clone size: many
CDR3 length: 15
D gene: -
V gene: TRBV7-2
CDR3 DNA: TGTGCCAGCAGCTTAGACATAAACAAGGGTCAGCCCCAGCATTTT
CDR3 protein: CASSLDINKGQPQHF

J gene: TRBJ2-2
clone size: many
CDR3 length: 15
D gene: -
V gene: TRBV30
CDR3 DNA: TGTGCCTGGAGGGACGGGATCGCGAACACCGGGGAGCTGTTTTTT
CDR3 protein: CAWRDGIANTGELFF

J gene: TRBJ2-3
clone size: many
CDR3 length: 14
D gene: TRBD2
V gene: TRBV20-1
CDR3 DNA: TGCAGTGCTAGACGGCTAGCGGCCACAGATACGCAGTATTTT
CDR3 protein: CSARRLAATDTQYF

J gene: TRBJ1-1
clone size: -
CDR3 length: 16
D gene: TRBD1
V gene: TRBV12-3/TRBV12-4
CDR3 DNA: TGTGCCAGCTCACCGCAACCCGGGACAGGGGTCACTGAAGCTTTCTTT
CDR3 protein: CASSPQPGTGVTEAFF

J gene: TRBJ1-4
clone size: many
CDR3 length: 13
D gene: -
V gene: TRBV15
CDR3 DNA: TGTGCCACCAGCCAGGGGTACAATGAAAAACTGTTTTTT
CDR3 protein: CATSQGYNEKLFF

J gene: TRBJ1-5
clone size: many
CDR3 length: 13
D gene: -
V gene: TRBV5-6
CDR3 DNA: TGTGCCAGCAGCTTGGTCGGGGCAGGGCCCCAGCATTTT
CDR3 protein: CASSLVGAGPQHF

J gene: TRBJ1-2
clone size: many
CDR3 length: 14
D gene: -
V gene: TRBV10-3
CDR3 DNA: TGTGCCATCAGTGAGTCCCCATCTAACTATGGCTACACCTTC
CDR3 protein: CAISESPSNYGYTF

J gene: TRBJ1-1
clone size: many
CDR3 length: 12
D gene: -
V gene: TRBV12-3/TRBV12-4
CDR3 DNA: TGTGCCAGCAGTTTGAGGAGGACTGAAGCTTTCTTT
CDR3 protein: CASSLRRTEAFF

J gene: TRBJ1-4
clone size: -
CDR3 length: 14
D gene: TRBD1
V gene: TRBV6-1
CDR3 DNA: TGTGCCAGCAGCGCAGGACAGGGGGCAGAAAAACTGTTTTTT
CDR3 protein: CASSAGQGAEKLFF

J gene: TRBJ2-1
clone size: many
CDR3 length: 17
D gene: -
V gene: TRBV28
CDR3 DNA: TGTGCCAGTCAACAGGGGGTCGAAATTAGCGGGAGAAATGAGCAGTTCTTC
CDR3 protein: CASQQGVEISGRNEQFF

J gene: TRBJ2-2
clone size: many
CDR3 length: 17
D gene: TRBD1
V gene: TRBV5-5
CDR3 DNA: TGTGCCAGCAGCCCGAACCCAGGGACAGCGAACACCGGGGAGCTGTTTTTT
CDR3 protein: CASSPNPGTANTGELFF

J gene: TRBJ1-1
clone size: many
CDR3 length: 13
D gene: -
V gene: TRBV7-9
CDR3 DNA: TGTGCCAGCAGCTCCGTACAGCTCACTGAAGCTTTCTTT
CDR3 protein: CASSSVQLTEAFF

J gene: TRBJ2-3
clone size: many
CDR3 length: 16
D gene: -
V gene: TRBV11-2
CDR3 DNA: TGTGCCAGCAGCGCCACACGCGGGCCTCGCACAGATACGCAGTATTTT
CDR3 protein: CASSATRGPRTDTQYF

J gene: TRBJ1-2
clone size: many
CDR3 length: 17
D gene: TRBD1
V gene: TRBV14
CDR3 DNA: TGTGCCAGCAGCCAAGCTTTGCGGGACAGGGGATTAGACGGCTACACCTTC
CDR3 protein: CASSQALRDRGLDGYTF

J gene: TRBJ2-7
clone size: many
CDR3 length: 14
D gene: TRBD1
V gene: TRBV5-1
CDR3 DNA: TGTGCCAGCAGCTTACGGGGACAGCCCTACGAGCAGTACTTC
CDR3 protein: CASSLRGQPYEQYF

J gene: TRBJ1-5
clone size: -
CDR3 length: 12
D gene: -
V gene: TRBV6-5
CDR3 DNA: TGTGCCAGCAGTTGGACGGCTCAGCCCCAGCATTTT
CDR3 protein: CASSWTAQPQHF

J gene: TRBJ2-5
clone size: -
CDR3 length: 13
D gene: TRBD2
V gene: TRBV2
CDR3 DNA: TGTGCCAGCGGGTTAGCGGGAGGAAAGACCCAGTACTTC
CDR3 protein: CASGLAGGKTQYF

J gene: TRBJ2-3
clone size: many
CDR3 length: 13
D gene: TRBD2
V gene: TRBV11-2
CDR3 DNA: TGTGCCAGCAGCTCCCCCGGGGGGGCTACGCAGTATTTT
CDR3 protein: CASSSPGGATQYF

J gene: TRBJ2-7
clone size: many
CDR3 length: 18
D gene: -
V gene: TRBV5-6
CDR3 DNA: TGTGCCAGCAGCTTGGTCCCGGTGACAGACCTCTACTCCTACGAGCAGTACTTC
CDR3 protein: CASSLVPVTDLYSYEQYF

J gene: TRBJ2-1
clone size: few
CDR3 length: 12
D gene: -
V gene: TRBV27
CDR3 DNA: TGTGCCAGCGGGGGGCAGGACAATGAGCAGTTCTTC
CDR3 protein: CASGGQDNEQFF

J gene: TRBJ1-4
clone size: -
CDR3 length: 15
D gene: -
V gene: TRBV12-3/TRBV12-4
CDR3 DNA: TGTGCCAGCAGTTTGAGGGTCAGGGGAGGTGAAAAACTGTTTTTT
CDR3 protein: CASSLRVRGGEKLFF

J gene: TRBJ1-2
clone size: many
CDR3 length: 15
D gene: TRBD1
V gene: TRBV20-1
CDR3 DNA: TGCAGTGCTAGAGTTTGGACAGGGGGCGGCTATGGCTACACCTTC
CDR3 protein: CSARVWTGGGYGYTF

J gene: TRBJ1-2
clone size: -
CDR3 length: 13
D gene: -
V gene: TRBV7-9
CDR3 DNA: TGTGCCAGCAGCCCTACCGGGGGTGATGGCTACACCTTC
CDR3 protein: CASSPTGGDGYTF